This TCR beta chain was recorded in a study of regulatory T cells in long-lasting Graves disease. Time point indicated: newly diagnosed GD, antithyroid drugs for less than 3 months. PBMC-derived RNA was used for the TCR library. V was trimmed by 3 bases and J by 4 bases, leaving 9 bases between them. CDR1 is SGHTA, CDR2 FQGNSA, per germline. The CDR3 is 13 amino acids. In this sample, this clonotype turned up a few times. Building the TCR beta libraries relied on iRepertoire HTBI primers, and CDR3 regions underwent Arm-PCR. TCRdb re-called the multiplex PCR reads through MiXCR, storing one row per CDR3 protein. The table lists a few hundred thousand distinct CDR3 sequences, 12% of them singletons, with about 20% in the top ten. Separately, the same data were catalogued under a study of T cells in Graves' hyperthyroidism and ophthalmopathy. That report notes: Progression to ophthalmopathy was predicted a median of approximately 6.4 months early.

The source was peripheral blood mononuclear cells (PBMCs), collected at new diagnosis, from a patient treated with antithyroid drugs. This clonotype was sampled from a woman between 18 and 29 years old with Graves disease. V is TRBV7-2 and J is TRBJ1-2; no reliable D call. CDR3 loop: CASSFRFLYGYTF. The CDR3 DNA follows: TGTGCCAGCAGCTTCAGATTTCTCTATGGCTACACCTTC.